The rows below give T cell receptor beta chains drawn from one sample of a study of T cell responses to AZD1222 COVID-19 vaccine. The repertoire was sequenced with immunoSEQ multiplex PCR; TCRdb's copy has only in-frame clones and lacks some. The top ten hold approximately 3.1% of the sample, which has some 110,000 clones, around 91% seen once. The input for sequencing was peripheral blood, taken on day 0 of AZD1222 vaccination. Every receptor here comes from an adult in good health. Both conserved end residues are part of each CDR3. Each record gives: J gene, clone size, D gene, V gene, CDR3 protein, CDR3 DNA. A D gene is named only where the DNA matches it firmly. The listing skips clone size in some rows; elsewhere it reads once, few, many or a size class.

J gene: TRBJ1-1; clone size: -; D gene: -; V gene: TRBV3-1/TRBV3-2; CDR3 protein: CASSQGNTEAFF; CDR3 DNA: TGTGCCAGCAGCCAGGGTAACACTGAAGCTTTCTTT
J gene: TRBJ2-7; clone size: -; D gene: TRBD1; V gene: TRBV28; CDR3 protein: CASSQPDRDYEQYF; CDR3 DNA: TGTGCCAGCAGTCAACCAGACAGGGACTACGAGCAGTACTTC
J gene: TRBJ2-7; clone size: -; D gene: TRBD2; V gene: TRBV9; CDR3 protein: CASSEGLAGSSYEQYF; CDR3 DNA: TGTGCCAGCAGTGAAGGACTAGCGGGGAGCTCCTACGAGCAGTACTTC
J gene: TRBJ2-1; clone size: -; D gene: TRBD2; V gene: TRBV25-1; CDR3 protein: CASSGAGGAYNEQFF; CDR3 DNA: TGTGCCAGCAGTGGAGCGGGGGGCGCCTACAATGAGCAGTTCTTC
J gene: TRBJ1-2; clone size: once; D gene: -; V gene: TRBV30; CDR3 protein: CAWPPPQSSYYGYTF; CDR3 DNA: TGTGCCTGGCCCCCACCTCAGTCGTCCTATTATGGCTACACCTTC
J gene: TRBJ1-1; clone size: few; D gene: -; V gene: TRBV28; CDR3 protein: CASRGRPEAFF; CDR3 DNA: TGTGCCAGCAGAGGTCGCCCTGAAGCTTTCTTT
J gene: TRBJ1-3; clone size: -; D gene: TRBD1; V gene: TRBV27; CDR3 protein: CASSLRQGFSTIYF; CDR3 DNA: TGTGCCAGCAGTTTGCGACAGGGGTTTAGCACCATATATTTT
J gene: TRBJ1-5; clone size: -; D gene: -; V gene: TRBV9; CDR3 protein: CASSHRIYFGNQPQHF; CDR3 DNA: TGTGCCAGCAGCCACAGAATTTACTTCGGGAATCAGCCCCAGCATTTT
J gene: TRBJ2-1; clone size: few; D gene: TRBD2; V gene: TRBV28; CDR3 protein: CASYRSGGYNEQFF; CDR3 DNA: TGTGCCAGCTATCGTAGCGGGGGCTACAATGAGCAGTTCTTC
J gene: TRBJ1-6; clone size: -; D gene: -; V gene: TRBV7-3; CDR3 protein: CASSARGREGSPLHF; CDR3 DNA: TGTGCCAGCAGCGCCCGAGGGAGGGAGGGTTCACCCCTCCACTTT
J gene: TRBJ1-4; clone size: -; D gene: TRBD1; V gene: TRBV7-9; CDR3 protein: CASSLGDRGLGPNEKLFF; CDR3 DNA: TGTGCCAGCAGCTTAGGGGACAGGGGATTGGGTCCTAATGAAAAACTGTTTTTT
J gene: TRBJ2-1; clone size: few; D gene: TRBD2; V gene: TRBV10-3; CDR3 protein: CAISDRREGGNEQFF; CDR3 DNA: TGTGCCATCAGTGACCGGCGGGAGGGAGGCAATGAGCAGTTCTTC
J gene: TRBJ2-7; clone size: -; D gene: -; V gene: TRBV30; CDR3 protein: CAWSVDRRWYF; CDR3 DNA: TGTGCCTGGAGTGTTGACAGGCGGTGGTACTTC
J gene: TRBJ1-5; clone size: -; D gene: TRBD1; V gene: TRBV7-2; CDR3 protein: CASSHETGQGSNQPQHF; CDR3 DNA: TGTGCCAGCAGCCACGAGACGGGACAGGGGAGCAATCAGCCCCAGCATTTT
J gene: TRBJ2-5; clone size: once; D gene: -; V gene: TRBV18; CDR3 protein: CASQGLIQETQYF; CDR3 DNA: TGTGCCAGCCAGGGACTTATACAAGAGACCCAGTACTTC
J gene: TRBJ2-7; clone size: -; D gene: -; V gene: TRBV29-1; CDR3 protein: CSVGGRKYYEQYF; CDR3 DNA: TGCAGCGTTGGGGGACGGAAGTATTACGAGCAGTACTTC
J gene: TRBJ2-3; clone size: -; D gene: -; V gene: TRBV19; CDR3 protein: CASSMWQGLADTQYF; CDR3 DNA: TGTGCCAGTAGTATGTGGCAGGGTCTCGCAGATACGCAGTATTTT
J gene: TRBJ1-3; clone size: -; D gene: -; V gene: TRBV7-2; CDR3 protein: CASSLGGGAGNTIYF; CDR3 DNA: TGTGCCAGCAGCTTAGGCGGGGGGGCTGGAAACACCATATATTTT
J gene: TRBJ2-2; clone size: -; D gene: TRBD1; V gene: TRBV7-9; CDR3 protein: CASSRQGPPGELFF; CDR3 DNA: TGTGCCAGCAGCAGACAGGGACCCCCCGGGGAGCTGTTTTTT
J gene: TRBJ2-5; clone size: -; D gene: -; V gene: TRBV5-5; CDR3 protein: CASSPPWQETQYF; CDR3 DNA: TGTGCCAGCAGCCCCCCCTGGCAAGAGACCCAGTACTTC
J gene: TRBJ1-1; clone size: -; D gene: -; V gene: TRBV28; CDR3 protein: CASSFLQENTEAFF; CDR3 DNA: TGTGCCAGCAGTTTTCTTCAGGAGAACACTGAAGCTTTCTTT
J gene: TRBJ2-1; clone size: -; D gene: TRBD2; V gene: TRBV30; CDR3 protein: CAWSSLAGGSYNEQFF; CDR3 DNA: TGTGCCTGGAGCTCTCTAGCGGGCGGCTCCTACAATGAGCAGTTCTTC
J gene: TRBJ2-3; clone size: once; D gene: -; V gene: TRBV18; CDR3 protein: CASTLGSSTDTQYF; CDR3 DNA: TGTGCCAGCACCCTGGGGTCTAGCACAGATACGCAGTATTTT
J gene: TRBJ1-2; clone size: -; D gene: -; V gene: TRBV6-2/TRBV6-3; CDR3 protein: CASSLSGTYYGYTF; CDR3 DNA: TGTGCCAGCAGTCTATCTGGGACATACTATGGCTACACCTTC
J gene: TRBJ2-7; clone size: -; D gene: -; V gene: TRBV20-1; CDR3 protein: CSATGYEQYF; CDR3 DNA: TGCAGTGCTACAGGTTACGAGCAGTACTTC
J gene: TRBJ2-7; clone size: -; D gene: -; V gene: TRBV6-5; CDR3 protein: CASSYGGGFQYF; CDR3 DNA: TGTGCCAGCAGTTACGGAGGAGGATTTCAGTACTTC
J gene: TRBJ2-1; clone size: -; D gene: TRBD1; V gene: TRBV5-6; CDR3 protein: CAAARGSYNEQFF; CDR3 DNA: TGTGCCGCCGCCAGGGGGTCCTACAATGAGCAGTTCTTC
J gene: TRBJ1-5; clone size: -; D gene: -; V gene: TRBV9; CDR3 protein: CASSVGGAVNQPQHF; CDR3 DNA: TGTGCCAGCAGCGTAGGGGGGGCAGTCAATCAGCCCCAGCATTTT
J gene: TRBJ1-5; clone size: -; D gene: -; V gene: TRBV5-8; CDR3 protein: CASSLVINRFYSQPQHF; CDR3 DNA: TGTGCCAGCAGCTTGGTTATCAACCGCTTCTATAGTCAGCCCCAGCATTTT
J gene: TRBJ2-1; clone size: once; D gene: -; V gene: TRBV3-1/TRBV3-2; CDR3 protein: CASSQYQGLPTYNEQFF; CDR3 DNA: TGTGCCAGCAGCCAATACCAGGGACTCCCAACGTACAATGAGCAGTTCTTC
J gene: TRBJ2-1; clone size: -; D gene: -; V gene: TRBV5-1; CDR3 protein: CASSFSPRDRPIYNEQFF; CDR3 DNA: TGCGCCAGCAGCTTTTCCCCCCGCGACAGGCCCATATACAATGAGCAGTTCTTC
J gene: TRBJ1-1; clone size: -; D gene: -; V gene: TRBV7-8; CDR3 protein: CASSLEFQNTEAFF; CDR3 DNA: TGTGCCAGCAGCTTAGAGTTTCAGAACACTGAAGCTTTCTTT
J gene: TRBJ2-7; clone size: -; D gene: -; V gene: TRBV7-9; CDR3 protein: CASRWGDNHEQYF; CDR3 DNA: TGTGCCAGCAGATGGGGGGACAACCACGAGCAGTACTTC
J gene: TRBJ2-3; clone size: -; D gene: -; V gene: TRBV2; CDR3 protein: CASSEQAVGTDTQYF; CDR3 DNA: TGTGCCAGCAGCGAACAGGCCGTGGGCACAGATACGCAGTATTTT
J gene: TRBJ1-4; clone size: -; D gene: TRBD1; V gene: TRBV5-1; CDR3 protein: CASSSTGTNEKLFF; CDR3 DNA: TGCGCCAGCAGCTCGACAGGGACTAATGAAAAACTGTTTTTT
J gene: TRBJ2-3; clone size: -; D gene: TRBD2; V gene: TRBV19; CDR3 protein: CASSTGGRGDTQYF; CDR3 DNA: TGTGCCAGTAGCACGGGGGGGCGGGGTGATACGCAGTATTTT
J gene: TRBJ1-2; clone size: -; D gene: -; V gene: TRBV19; CDR3 protein: CASIGPGVAGYGYTF; CDR3 DNA: TGTGCCAGCATCGGTCCGGGAGTCGCGGGCTATGGCTACACCTTC
J gene: TRBJ2-1; clone size: -; D gene: -; V gene: TRBV7-2; CDR3 protein: CASSPIFTAGVNEQFF; CDR3 DNA: TGTGCCAGCAGCCCAATCTTCACGGCAGGGGTCAATGAGCAGTTCTTC
J gene: TRBJ1-6; clone size: once; D gene: -; V gene: TRBV5-4; CDR3 protein: CASSLGSPVRESSYNSPLHF; CDR3 DNA: TGTGCCAGCAGCTTGGGATCGCCAGTCAGGGAGAGCTCCTATAATTCACCCCTCCACTTT